This T cell receptor (beta chain) was documented in a study of circulating and synovial CD4+ cells in juvenile arthritis. Study findings and constraints: Traditional Vbeta family usage analysis missed the pathogenic-like versus bulk difference. T cell genome counts differed by at least an order of magnitude between CPL and CD4 samples. Shared-clonotype fractions with synovium likely underestimate full repertoire overlap.

CDR1 is SGHAT, CDR2 FQDESV, per germline (reference sequence). J lost 7 bases, V lost 5 bases, and 10 bases had no gene match. The CDR3 extends over 16 amino acids. As concerns this clone: Its antigen is unknown.

Data came from immunoSEQ multiplex PCR; TCRdb stores just in-frame clones and leaves some out. The sample includes over 15,000 clones, more than 75% of them seen just once. The clonotype originates from a human donor with juvenile idiopathic arthritis. The J gene is TRBJ2-1, the V gene TRBV11-1; TRBD2 matches at 11 bases. Sequenced sample: CD4+ T cells from blood. The DNA for the CDR3 is TGTGCCAGCAGCGCCTCCGGGACTAGCGGTAGAAATGAGCAGTTCTTC. Translation: CASSASGTSGRNEQFF.